This T cell receptor (beta chain) derives from a study of monozygotic twins with inflammatory bowel disease. Study-level points and caveats: Relative clonotype sharing with others was diminished in IBD patients versus healthy twins, particularly with disease activity. IBD patients displayed reduced TCRbeta diversity (inverse Simpson) when set against healthy co-twins. Between concordant and discordant twins, repertoire similarity failed to differ, a result that limited power may explain.

As regards this clonotype: What it recognizes is unknown.

The TCR libraries each used total RNA (about 3,500 ng per library). Using the 5' RACE reads, TCRdb records one entry per CDR3 protein without DNA. The sample table sets out a few hundred thousand distinct CDR3 sequences. The CDR3 is 13 residues long. CDR1 is SGHRS and CDR2 is YFSETQ in the germline V gene. The source is a human donor with ulcerative colitis or Crohn's disease, or a healthy co-twin of an affected twin (not recorded which). The chain combines TRBV5-1 with TRBJ2-7; TCRdb's assignment of TRBD1 cannot be checked, as there is no DNA. The sequenced sample consisted of blood. CDR3 sequence reads: CASSLFRESEQYF.